Here is one T cell receptor (beta chain) with its context. The sample is drawn from a study of control samples from healthy donors and cancer patients. Clones were sequenced by immunoSEQ multiplex PCR, and TCRdb holds only the in-frame ones, with some missing. This sample has about 140,000 clones; roughly 88% occur once, and the top ten carry 1.5% to 2%. The V gene lost 4 bases and the J gene lost 2 bases, with 11 bases spanning the gap. Looked up from germline, CDR1 is LNHDA and CDR2 is SQIVND (reference sequence). This CDR3 region has 14 residues. The sequenced sample consisted of blood. This rearrangement joins TRBV19 to TRBJ1-1; perhaps TRBD1 as D (5 bases). The clonotype was recovered from a man between 18 and 35 years old in good health. The CDR3 coding sequence is TGTGCCAGTAGTACTCAGGGTAGCAACACTGAAGCTTTCTTT. Its translation is CASSTQGSNTEAFF.